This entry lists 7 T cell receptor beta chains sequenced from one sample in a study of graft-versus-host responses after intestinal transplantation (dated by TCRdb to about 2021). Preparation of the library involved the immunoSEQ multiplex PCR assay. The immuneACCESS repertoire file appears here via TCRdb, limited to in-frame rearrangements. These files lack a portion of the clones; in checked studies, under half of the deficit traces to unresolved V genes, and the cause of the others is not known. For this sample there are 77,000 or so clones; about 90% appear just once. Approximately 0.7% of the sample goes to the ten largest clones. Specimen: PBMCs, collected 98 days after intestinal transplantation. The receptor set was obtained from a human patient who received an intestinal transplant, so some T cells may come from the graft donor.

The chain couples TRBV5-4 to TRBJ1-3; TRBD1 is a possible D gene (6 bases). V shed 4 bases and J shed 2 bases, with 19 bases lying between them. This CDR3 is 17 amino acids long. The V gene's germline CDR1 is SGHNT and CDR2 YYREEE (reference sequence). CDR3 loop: CASSQADRDTPGNTIYF. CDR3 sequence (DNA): TGTGCCAGCAGCCAAGCGGACCGGGACACTCCTGGAAACACCATATATTTT.

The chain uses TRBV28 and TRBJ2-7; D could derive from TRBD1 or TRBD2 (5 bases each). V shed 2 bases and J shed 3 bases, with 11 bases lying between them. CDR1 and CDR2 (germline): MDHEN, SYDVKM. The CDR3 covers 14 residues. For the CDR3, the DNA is TGTGCCAGCAGTTTAGTGGGACGGTACTACGAGCAGTACTTC. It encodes CASSLVGRYYEQYF.

The CDR3 region is CASSASDADYSPLHF. CDR3 bases: TGTGCCAGCAGTGCATCGGACGCGGACTATTCACCCCTCCACTTT. The J gene is TRBJ1-6, the V gene TRBV25-1; D not certain. This CDR3 is built from 15 residues. Trimming took off 4 bases at V and 8 bases at J, with 15 bases between the two ends. Germline V gene data show CDR1 as MGHDK and CDR2 as SYGVNS.

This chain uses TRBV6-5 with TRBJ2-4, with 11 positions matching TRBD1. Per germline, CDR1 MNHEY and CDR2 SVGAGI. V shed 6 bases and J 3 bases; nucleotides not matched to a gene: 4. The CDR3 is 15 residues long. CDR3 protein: CASRPGQGDKNIQYF. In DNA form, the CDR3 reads TGTGCCAGCAGGCCGGGACAGGGGGACAAAAACATTCAGTACTTC.

In nucleotides, the CDR3 is TGTGCCAGCAGCTTGGGTTGGGGCGGGGGGACACAAGAGACCCAGTACTTC. Protein: CASSLGWGGGTQETQYF. This chain links TRBV5-5 with TRBJ2-5, with 8 bases lining up with TRBD2. The CDR3 runs to 17 residues. Germline V gives CDR1 SGHKS, CDR2 YYEKEE (reference sequence). Unmatched junction bases numbered 9, after V lost 0 bases and J lost 2 bases.

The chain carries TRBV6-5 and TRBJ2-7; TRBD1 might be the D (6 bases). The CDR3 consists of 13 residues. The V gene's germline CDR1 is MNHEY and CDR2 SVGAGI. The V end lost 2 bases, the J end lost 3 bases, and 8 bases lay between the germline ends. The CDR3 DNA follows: TGTGCCAGCAGTTACCGCAGGGGCTACGAGCAGTACTTC. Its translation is CASSYRRGYEQYF.

The CDR3 sequence: CASSLKSGGADEQFF. CDR3 nucleotide sequence: TGTGCCAGCAGCTTGAAGAGCGGGGGGGCCGATGAGCAGTTCTTC. The V and J genes are TRBV5-4 and TRBJ2-1, with 10 bases that match TRBD2. CDR1 is SGHNT and CDR2 is YYREEE in the germline V gene (reference sequence). The CDR3 totals 15 residues. The V and J ends lost 1 base and 8 bases, in that order; junction bases with no gene match: 6.